A single sample is the source of the 24 T cell receptor beta chains below, sequenced in a study of beta chain features in type 1 diabetes (dated by TCRdb to the late 2010s). The research as a whole found: In all four CD4+ subsets, TCRB CDR3 length was moderately but significantly shorter in type 1 diabetes patients.

Libraries came from the immunoSEQ multiplex PCR assay. All of the isolated RNA was reverse transcribed with the High Capacity cDNA Reverse Transcription Kit, so expressed TCRB transcripts were sequenced. TCRdb retrieved this table from immuneACCESS and kept in-frame rearrangements only. Not all clones are present; in checked studies, unresolved V genes account for under half, and no reason is known for the remainder. The sample table holds fewer than 200,000 clones, of which about 9.4% were seen once. Under 0.55% of the sample is in the top ten clones. Their cognate antigens are unknown. The material sequenced was central memory CD4+ T cells from blood. Receptors originate from a man between 25 and 39 years old with type 1 diabetes.

This clone turned up a few times. The chain recombines TRBV30 with TRBJ2-1; the D is unclear. CDR3 length: 13 amino acids. Germline V gives CDR1 GTSNPN, CDR2 SVGIG (reference sequence). V shed 4 bases and J shed 0 bases, with 7 bases lying between them. The CDR3: CAWMIYSYNEQFF. The CDR3 nucleotides are TGTGCCTGGATGATCTACTCCTACAATGAGCAGTTCTTC.

This clone has more than one count but fewer than ten. The chain links TRBV19 to TRBJ2-7; D perhaps matches TRBD2 (6 bases). Trimming left V 3 bases short and J 3 bases short, with 18 bases between. There are 16 residues in the CDR3. Germline loops: CDR1 LNHDA, CDR2 SQIVND (reference sequence). Here the CDR3 reads CASSIGGAASVYEQYF. As DNA, the CDR3 is TGTGCCAGTAGTATTGGAGGGGCCGCATCGGTCTACGAGCAGTACTTC.

The chain couples TRBV29-1 to TRBJ2-7; 11 bases are shared with TRBD1. The CDR3 consists of 14 residues. CDR1 SQVTM and CDR2 ANQGSEA come from the germline V gene. V gave up 4 bases and J gave up 0 bases; unmatched junction bases: 2. CDR3 DNA sequence: TGCAGCGTTGGCGGGACAGGGGGCTCCTACGAGCAGTACTTC. The encoded protein is CSVGGTGGSYEQYF.

This clone was recorded a few times. The rearrangement uses TRBV29-1 and TRBJ1-2, with D possibly TRBD1 on 6 matching bases. Trimming removed 5 bases at V and 3 bases at J, with 10 bases between. In germline, CDR1 is SQVTM, CDR2 ANQGSEA. CDR3 length equals 12 residues. CDR3 bases: TGCAGCGTTTCTGCAGGGGACTATGGCTACACCTTC. This gives the protein CSVSAGDYGYTF.

The V and J genes are TRBV30 and TRBJ2-3, with D possibly matching TRBD2 (5 bases). The V gene lost 8 bases and the J gene lost 4 bases, with 13 bases spanning the gap. The CDR3 runs 12 residues. The germline CDR1 and CDR2 sequences are GTSNPN and SVGIG (reference sequence). CDR3 DNA sequence: TGTGCCCGTGGACTTGGGTCAGATACGCAGTATTTT. It codes for CARGLGSDTQYF.

A few counts support this clone. V usage is TRBV4-3 and J usage is TRBJ1-1; D not resolved. The V and J ends lost 4 bases and 5 bases respectively, with 14 bases between them. There are 14 residues in the CDR3. CDR1 and CDR2 (germline): LGHNA, YSLEER. The CDR3 sequence: CASSRKGEGTEAFF. CDR3 DNA sequence: TGCGCCAGCAGCCGAAAGGGTGAGGGAACTGAAGCTTTCTTT.

This clone was observed a handful of times. CDR3 nucleotides: TGTGCCAGCAGCCAAGGTACTAGCGGGAGGGCCACGGATACGCAGTATTTT. This encodes CASSQGTSGRATDTQYF. The rearrangement links TRBV4-2 to TRBJ2-3; TRBD2 agrees at 13 bases. In germline, CDR1 is LGHNA, CDR2 YNFKEQ. The CDR3 consists of 17 residues. V shed 1 base, J shed 6 bases, and the junction held 7 bases outside the gene matches.

This clone has only a few counts. This chain links TRBV5-6 with TRBJ1-2, with TRBD1 identical over 9 bases. J lost 6 bases, V lost 3 bases, and 6 bases had no gene match. CDR1 and CDR2 from the germline V gene are SGHDT and YYEEEE. The CDR3 spans 14 residues. In DNA form, the CDR3 reads TGTGCCAGCAGCTGGGCTGACAGGGGGAATGGCTACACCTTC. It encodes CASSWADRGNGYTF.

Only a few counts were recorded for this clone. The chain links TRBV11-2 to TRBJ2-5, with D possibly TRBD2 on 5 matching bases. V dropped 1 base and J dropped 5 bases, with 23 bases sitting between them. This CDR3 spans 18 amino acids. Per the germline V gene, CDR1 is SGHAT and CDR2 is FQNNGV. The CDR3 sequence: CASSLGGQLGSGKETQYF. DNA of the CDR3: TGTGCCAGCAGCTTAGGAGGCCAACTAGGATCGGGCAAGGAGACCCAGTACTTC.

This clone showed up just a few times. The chain recombines TRBV7-9 with TRBJ2-1; 13 bases align to TRBD2. Trimming took 4 bases from V and 7 from J; bases not matched to a gene: 7. The V gene's germline CDR1 is SEHNR and CDR2 FQNEAQ (reference sequence). The CDR3 runs 16 residues. The CDR3 is CASSYRTSGSSNEQFF. Here the CDR3 DNA reads TGTGCCAGCAGCTACCGGACTAGCGGGAGTTCAAATGAGCAGTTCTTC.

The chain has TRBV28 and TRBJ2-7; 7 bases agree with TRBD1. CDR1 MDHEN and CDR2 SYDVKM come from the germline V gene. Trimming took 6 bases from V and 0 from J; bases not matched to a gene: 8. The CDR3 spans 15 residues. CDR3 sequence reads: CASRYGQDNSYEQYF. The CDR3 DNA reads as TGTGCCAGCAGATACGGACAGGACAACTCCTACGAGCAGTACTTC.

This chain uses TRBV18 with TRBJ2-5, with TRBD1 matching over 9 bases. The CDR3 totals 15 residues. The junction had 7 bases not matched to a gene; V was cut back by 3 bases and J by 5 bases. The V gene's germline CDR1 is KGHSH and CDR2 LQKENI. The CDR3 DNA sequence: TGTGCCAGCTCACCTGTACAGGGGGCTATGGAGACCCAGTACTTC. Protein sequence: CASSPVQGAMETQYF.

The chain is built from TRBV5-1 and TRBJ1-5; D is unclear. CDR1 and CDR2 from the germline V gene are SGHRS and YFSETQ. The CDR3 is 15 amino acids. V was clipped by 4 bases and J by 2 bases, with 13 bases between them. This CDR3 is CASSPGVEGNQPQHF. In DNA form, the CDR3 reads TGCGCCAGCAGCCCCGGGGTGGAGGGCAATCAGCCCCAGCATTTT.

This chain's CDR3 is CASSSPGREGLHEQYF. DNA for the CDR3: TGTGCCAGCAGTTCCCCCGGGCGGGAGGGCCTCCACGAGCAGTACTTC. The chain links TRBV27 to TRBJ2-5, with 9 bases identical to TRBD2. Judging by the DNA end, TRBJ2-7 fits better; the J call may be wrong. This CDR3 is built from 16 residues. Per germline, CDR1 MNHEY and CDR2 SMNVEV (reference sequence).

This clone appeared a few times. The chain is built from TRBV6-5 and TRBJ2-1, with D possibly matching TRBD2 (6 bases). CDR1 is MNHEY, CDR2 SVGAGI, per germline. The CDR3 runs to 15 residues. The V end was cut by 5 bases, the J end by 9 bases, with 20 bases between. The CDR3 is CASSVLAGESGEQFF. The CDR3 DNA reads as TGTGCCAGCAGTGTACTAGCCGGTGAAAGCGGTGAGCAGTTCTTC.

The chain couples TRBV9 to TRBJ2-1, with 7 bases matching TRBD2. J lost 6 bases, V lost 0 bases, and 6 bases had no gene match. This CDR3 has 15 residues. Germline V gene lookup returns CDR1 SGDLS and CDR2 YYNGEE. The CDR3 DNA sequence: TGTGCCAGCAGCGTAGGTGGCGGGAGTAGCAATGAGCAGTTCTTC. Its protein product is CASSVGGGSSNEQFF. Complete variable domain (other parts from reference TRBV9 and TRBJ2-1): DSGVTQTPKHLITATGQRVTLRCSPRSGDLSVYWYQQSLDQGLQFLIQYYNGEERAKGNILERFSAQQFPDLHSELNLSSLELGDSALYFCASSVGGGSSNEQFFGPGTRLTVL.

V is TRBV5-1 and J is TRBJ2-7; 9 positions agree with TRBD2. Germline loops: CDR1 SGHRS, CDR2 YFSETQ. The CDR3 is 14 amino acids. Trimming at V came to 0 bases and at J to 4 bases, leaving 2 bases not matched to a gene. The CDR3 DNA is TGCGCCAGCAGCTTGGGGGCGGGAGGGTACGAGCAGTACTTC. The encoded protein is CASSLGAGGYEQYF.

This clone has only a few counts. The chain has TRBV11-3 and TRBJ2-1; 8 nucleotides line up with TRBD2. V lost 4 bases and J lost 0; bases outside the gene matches: 8. Germline V lookup: CDR1 SGHNT, CDR2 YENEEA. The CDR3 length is 17 residues. The CDR3 DNA sequence: TGTGCCAGCAGCTCCAAGACTAGCGCGGACTCCTACAATGAGCAGTTCTTC. This gives the protein CASSSKTSADSYNEQFF.

The chain recombines TRBV10-3 with TRBJ1-2; TRBD1 agrees at 9 bases. Germline assignment: CDR1 ENHRY and CDR2 SYGVKD. The CDR3 has 15 residues. V was clipped by 6 bases and J by 3 bases; unmatched bases: 8. The CDR3 reads CAIRTDRGGDYGYTF. Written as DNA, the CDR3 is TGTGCCATCAGGACGGACAGGGGAGGTGACTATGGCTACACCTTC.

This chain connects TRBV29-1 to TRBJ2-1, with no clear D. The CDR3 has 12 amino acids. Germline CDR1 reads SQVTM; CDR2 reads ANQGSEA. Trimming left V 6 bases short and J 6 bases short, with 12 bases between. The CDR3 DNA follows: TGCAGCGTCCAGACTTCGAGCAATGAGCAGTTCTTC. The encoded protein is CSVQTSSNEQFF.

This chain joins TRBV7-9 and TRBJ2-2; D possibly corresponds to TRBD1 (6 bases). Germline V gene data show CDR1 as SEHNR and CDR2 as FQNEAQ (reference sequence). V was cut by 1 base and J by 1 base, with 13 bases left in between. This CDR3 is 17 amino acids long. CDR3: CASSLGSGHLNTGELFF. CDR3 coding DNA: TGTGCCAGCAGCTTAGGTTCGGGACACCTGAACACCGGGGAGCTGTTTTTT. Based on the CDR3 plus reference TRBV7-9 and TRBJ2-2, the full variable domain is DTGVSQNPRHKITKRGQNVTFRCDPISEHNRLYWYRQTLGQGPEFLTYFQNEAQLEKSRLLSDRFSAERPKGSFSTLEIQRTEQGDSAMYLCASSLGSGHLNTGELFFGEGSRLTVL.

This chain uses TRBV2 with TRBJ2-1; 11 bases fit TRBD2. After removal of 6 bases from V and 1 base from J, the junction contained 2 bases not matched to a gene. The CDR3 has 15 residues. Germline CDR1 and CDR2: SNHLY and FYNNEI. The CDR3 loop reads CASRRLAGSYNEQFF. The CDR3, as DNA: TGTGCCAGCAGACGACTAGCGGGATCCTACAATGAGCAGTTCTTC.

The chain is built from TRBV11-2 and TRBJ2-7, with D unclear. From germline, CDR1 is SGHAT and CDR2 FQNNGV. This CDR3 is 11 amino acids long. The V and J ends lost 5 bases and 3 bases respectively, with 5 bases between them. The CDR3 sequence: CASSQNYEQYF. CDR3 bases: TGTGCCAGCAGCCAGAACTACGAGCAGTACTTC.

This clone was detected only a few times. The rearrangement uses TRBV5-1 and TRBJ2-5; 8 nucleotides agree with TRBD1. V shed 2 bases and J 4 bases; nucleotides not matched to a gene: 4. The CDR3 extends over 14 amino acids. The germline CDR1 and CDR2 sequences are SGHRS and YFSETQ. CDR3 region: CASSFMTGAETQYF. DNA of the CDR3: TGCGCCAGCAGCTTCATGACAGGGGCAGAGACCCAGTACTTC.